The subject of this entry is one TCR beta chain. J was trimmed by 0 bases and V by 2 bases; bases with no gene match: 2. The CDR3 is made up of 16 amino acids. The V gene's germline CDR1 is GTSNPN and CDR2 SVGIG (reference sequence). The data belong to a study of blood T cell repertoires in COVID-19. Seattle cases were enrolled at active infection and followed longitudinally. Assay used: immunoSEQ multiplex PCR; TCRdb lists only in-frame clones, some missing. Of 80,000 to 100,000 clones in the sample, around 90% were seen once. V is TRBV30 and J is TRBJ1-4; 11 bases are a match to TRBD1. Material for sequencing was peripheral blood. The source of this sequence is a human donor with COVID-19, enrolled during active disease. The donor label of this sample is uncertain. The CDR3 loop is CAWSRTGGPTNEKLFF. As DNA, the CDR3 is TGTGCCTGGAGTCGGACAGGGGGCCCAACTAATGAAAAACTGTTTTTT.